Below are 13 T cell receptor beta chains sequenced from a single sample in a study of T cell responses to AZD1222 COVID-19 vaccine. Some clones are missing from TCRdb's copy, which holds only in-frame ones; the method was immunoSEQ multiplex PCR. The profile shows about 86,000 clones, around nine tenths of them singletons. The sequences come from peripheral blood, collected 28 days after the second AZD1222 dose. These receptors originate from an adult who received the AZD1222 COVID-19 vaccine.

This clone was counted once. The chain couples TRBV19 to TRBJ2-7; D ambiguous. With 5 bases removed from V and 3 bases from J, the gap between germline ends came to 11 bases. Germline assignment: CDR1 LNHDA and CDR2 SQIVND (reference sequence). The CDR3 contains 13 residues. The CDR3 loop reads CASSPGPNYEQYF. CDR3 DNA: TGTGCCAGTAGTCCAGGACCCAACTACGAGCAGTACTTC.

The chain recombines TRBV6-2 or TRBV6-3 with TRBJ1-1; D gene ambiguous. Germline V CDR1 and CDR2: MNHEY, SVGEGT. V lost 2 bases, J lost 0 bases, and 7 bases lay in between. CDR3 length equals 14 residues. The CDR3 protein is CASSYVDMNTEAFF. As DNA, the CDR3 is TGTGCCAGCAGTTACGTCGACATGAACACTGAAGCTTTCTTT.

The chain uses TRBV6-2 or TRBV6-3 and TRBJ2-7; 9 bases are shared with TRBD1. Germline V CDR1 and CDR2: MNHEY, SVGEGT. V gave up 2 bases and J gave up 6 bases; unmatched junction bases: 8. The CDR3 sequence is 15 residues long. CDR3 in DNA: TGTGCCAGCAGTTACCCGGGACAGGGTTATGGCGAGCAGTACTTC. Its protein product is CASSYPGQGYGEQYF.

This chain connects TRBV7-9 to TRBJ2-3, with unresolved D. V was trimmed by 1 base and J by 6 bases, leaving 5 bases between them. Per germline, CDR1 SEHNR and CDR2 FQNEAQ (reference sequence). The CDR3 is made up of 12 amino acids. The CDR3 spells CASSLVWDTQYF. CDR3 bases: TGTGCCAGCAGCTTAGTTTGGGATACGCAGTATTTT.

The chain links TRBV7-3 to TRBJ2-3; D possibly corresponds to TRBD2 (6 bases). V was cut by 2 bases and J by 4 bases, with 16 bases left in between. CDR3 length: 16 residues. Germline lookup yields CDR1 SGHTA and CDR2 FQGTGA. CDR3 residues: CASSLGIFGTADTQYF. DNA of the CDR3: TGTGCCAGCAGCTTAGGGATCTTCGGGACTGCAGATACGCAGTATTTT.

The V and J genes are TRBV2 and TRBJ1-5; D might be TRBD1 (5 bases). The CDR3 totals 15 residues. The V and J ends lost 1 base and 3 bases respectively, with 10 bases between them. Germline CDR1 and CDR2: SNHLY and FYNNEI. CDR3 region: CASSEVTGANQPQHF. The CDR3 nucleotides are TGTGCCAGCAGTGAAGTAACAGGCGCCAATCAGCCCCAGCATTTT.

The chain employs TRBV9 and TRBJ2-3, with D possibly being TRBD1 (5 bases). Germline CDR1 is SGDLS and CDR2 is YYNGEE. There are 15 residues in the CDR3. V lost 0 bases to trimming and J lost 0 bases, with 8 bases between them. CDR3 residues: CASSVVDSSTDTQYF. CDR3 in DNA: TGTGCCAGCAGCGTAGTCGACAGTAGCACAGATACGCAGTATTTT. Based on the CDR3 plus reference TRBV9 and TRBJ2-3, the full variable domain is DSGVTQTPKHLITATGQRVTLRCSPRSGDLSVYWYQQSLDQGLQFLIQYYNGEERAKGNILERFSAQQFPDLHSELNLSSLELGDSALYFCASSVVDSSTDTQYFGPGTRLTVL.

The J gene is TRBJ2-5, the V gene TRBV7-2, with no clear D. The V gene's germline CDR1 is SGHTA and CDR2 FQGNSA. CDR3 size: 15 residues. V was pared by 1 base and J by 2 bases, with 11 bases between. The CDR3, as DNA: TGTGCCAGCAGCTTAGAAAACACAATTCAAGAGACCCAGTACTTC. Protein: CASSLENTIQETQYF.

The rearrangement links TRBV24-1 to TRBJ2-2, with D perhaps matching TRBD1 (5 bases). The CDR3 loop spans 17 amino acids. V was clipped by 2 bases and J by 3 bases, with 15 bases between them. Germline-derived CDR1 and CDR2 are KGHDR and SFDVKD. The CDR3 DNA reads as TGTGCCACCAGTGATTCACAGGATTACAAACACACCGGGGAGCTGTTTTTT. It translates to CATSDSQDYKHTGELFF.

Here the CDR3 reads CASTSRGHTEAFF. The CDR3 bases are TGTGCCAGCACCTCTCGAGGGCATACTGAAGCTTTCTTT. V gene TRBV11-1 combines with J gene TRBJ1-1, with D unclear. The V end was cut by 7 bases, the J end by 5 bases, with 14 bases between. From germline, CDR1 is SGHAT and CDR2 FQDESV (reference sequence). The CDR3 sequence is 13 residues long.

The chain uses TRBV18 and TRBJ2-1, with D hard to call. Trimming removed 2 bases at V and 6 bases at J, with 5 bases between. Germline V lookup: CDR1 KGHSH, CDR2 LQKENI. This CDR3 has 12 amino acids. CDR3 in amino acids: CASSPESNEQFF. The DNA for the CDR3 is TGTGCCAGCTCACCAGAGTCCAATGAGCAGTTCTTC.

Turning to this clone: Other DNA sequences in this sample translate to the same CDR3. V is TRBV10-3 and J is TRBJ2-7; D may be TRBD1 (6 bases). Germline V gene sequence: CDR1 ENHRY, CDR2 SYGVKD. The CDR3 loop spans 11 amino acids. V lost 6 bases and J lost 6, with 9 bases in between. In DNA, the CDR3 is TGTGCCATCAGACAGGGTACCGAGCAGTACTTC. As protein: CAIRQGTEQYF.

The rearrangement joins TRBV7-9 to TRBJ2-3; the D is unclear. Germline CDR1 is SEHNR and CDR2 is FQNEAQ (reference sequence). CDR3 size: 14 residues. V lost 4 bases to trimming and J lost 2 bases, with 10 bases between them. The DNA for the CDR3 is TGTGCCAGCAGCTCGGGCAGGCTCACAGATACGCAGTATTTT. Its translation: CASSSGRLTDTQYF.